Given below is one T cell receptor beta chain in context. The data were obtained in a study of T cell changes during pregnancy in multiple sclerosis. Germline values: CDR1 MNHNS, CDR2 SASEGT. The germline V and J ends were trimmed by 2 bases and 0 bases, with 8 bases remaining between them. The CDR3 is 14 amino acids. Here immunoSEQ multiplex PCR was the method, and the copy in TCRdb shows in-frame clones only, minus some. The data show 25,000 to 35,000 clones, about 87% seen once. Material: CD8+ T cells from peripheral blood mononuclear cells, obtained before pregnancy. This sequence was found in a female donor with multiple sclerosis, enrolled in a pregnancy study. The V and J genes are TRBV6-1 and TRBJ2-7; unclear D gene. The CDR3: CASSESGFSYEQYF. The CDR3 DNA is TGTGCCAGCAGTGAATCCGGGTTCTCCTACGAGCAGTACTTC.